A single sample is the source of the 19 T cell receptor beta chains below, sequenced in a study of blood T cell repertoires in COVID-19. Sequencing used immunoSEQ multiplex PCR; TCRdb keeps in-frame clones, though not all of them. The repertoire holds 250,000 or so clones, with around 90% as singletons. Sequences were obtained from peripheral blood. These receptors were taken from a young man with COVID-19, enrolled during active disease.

In DNA, the CDR3 is TGTGCCAGCAGCCAAGATTGGGACATGGTCTATGGCTACACCTTC. It yields the protein CASSQDWDMVYGYTF. V and J are TRBV3-1 (or the pseudogene TRBV3-2) and TRBJ1-2, with a weak D call TRBD1 (6 bases). The ends were cut back, 0 bases at V and 4 bases at J, with 12 bases in the middle. Germline lookup yields CDR1 LGHDT and CDR2 YNNKEL (reference sequence). The CDR3 is 15 residues long.

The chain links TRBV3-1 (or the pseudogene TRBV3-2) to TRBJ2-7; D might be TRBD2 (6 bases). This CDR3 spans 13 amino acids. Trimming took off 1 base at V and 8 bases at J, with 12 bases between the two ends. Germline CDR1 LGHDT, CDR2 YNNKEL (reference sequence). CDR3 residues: CASSQGRAGKQYF. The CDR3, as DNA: TGTGCCAGCAGCCAAGGGAGGGCGGGTAAGCAGTACTTC.

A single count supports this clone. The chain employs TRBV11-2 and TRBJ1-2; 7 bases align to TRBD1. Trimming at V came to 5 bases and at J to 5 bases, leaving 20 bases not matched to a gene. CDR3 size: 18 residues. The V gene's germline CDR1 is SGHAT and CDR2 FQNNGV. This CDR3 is CASSPKPGQAKGGYGYTF. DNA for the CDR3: TGTGCCAGCAGCCCCAAACCCGGACAGGCAAAGGGGGGATATGGCTACACCTTC.

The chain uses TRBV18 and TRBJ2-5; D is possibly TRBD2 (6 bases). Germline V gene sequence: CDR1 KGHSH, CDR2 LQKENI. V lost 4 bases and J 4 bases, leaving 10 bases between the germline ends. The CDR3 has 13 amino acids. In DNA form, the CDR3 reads TGTGCCAGCTCACAGGAGGGGTTAGAGACCCAGTACTTC. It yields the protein CASSQEGLETQYF.

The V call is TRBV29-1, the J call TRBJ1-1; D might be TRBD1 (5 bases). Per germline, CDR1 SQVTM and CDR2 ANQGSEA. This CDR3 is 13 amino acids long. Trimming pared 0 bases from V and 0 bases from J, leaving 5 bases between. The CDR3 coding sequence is TGCAGCGTTGAAGAGACAGTGAACACTGAAGCTTTCTTT. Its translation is CSVEETVNTEAFF.

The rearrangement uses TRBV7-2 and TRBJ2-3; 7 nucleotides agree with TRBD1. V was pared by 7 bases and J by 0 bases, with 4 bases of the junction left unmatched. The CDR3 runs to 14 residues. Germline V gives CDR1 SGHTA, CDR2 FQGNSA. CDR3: CASKGQTSTDTQYF. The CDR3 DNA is TGTGCCAGCAAGGGACAGACTAGCACAGATACGCAGTATTTT.

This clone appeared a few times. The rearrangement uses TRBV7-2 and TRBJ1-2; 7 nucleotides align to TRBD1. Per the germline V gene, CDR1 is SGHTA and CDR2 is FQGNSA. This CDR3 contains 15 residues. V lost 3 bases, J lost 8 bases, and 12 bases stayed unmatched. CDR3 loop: CASSLVSAGGNGYTF. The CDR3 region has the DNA TGTGCCAGCAGCTTGGTTTCGGCAGGGGGTAACGGCTACACCTTC.

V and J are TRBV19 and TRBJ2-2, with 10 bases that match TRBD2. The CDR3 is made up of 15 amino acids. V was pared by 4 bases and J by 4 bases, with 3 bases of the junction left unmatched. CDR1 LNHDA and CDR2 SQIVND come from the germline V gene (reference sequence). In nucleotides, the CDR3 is TGTGCCAGTAGTACGCTAGCGGGGGTCACCGGGGAGCTGTTTTTT. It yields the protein CASSTLAGVTGELFF.

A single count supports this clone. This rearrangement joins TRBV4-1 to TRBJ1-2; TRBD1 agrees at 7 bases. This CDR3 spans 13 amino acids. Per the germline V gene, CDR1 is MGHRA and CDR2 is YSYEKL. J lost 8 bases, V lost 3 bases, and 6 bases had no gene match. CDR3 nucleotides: TGCGCCAGCAGCCAGACAGGGACGGACGGCTACACCTTC. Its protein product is CASSQTGTDGYTF.

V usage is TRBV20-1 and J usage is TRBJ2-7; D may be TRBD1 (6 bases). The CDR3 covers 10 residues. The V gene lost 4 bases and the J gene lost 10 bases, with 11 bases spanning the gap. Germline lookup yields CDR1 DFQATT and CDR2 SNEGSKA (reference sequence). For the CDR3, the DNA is TGCAGTGCTATGGACAGTTCACAGTACTTC. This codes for CSAMDSSQYF.

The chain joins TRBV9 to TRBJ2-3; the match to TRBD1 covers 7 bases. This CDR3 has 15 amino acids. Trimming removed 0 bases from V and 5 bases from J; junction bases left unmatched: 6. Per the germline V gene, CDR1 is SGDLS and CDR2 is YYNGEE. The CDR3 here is CASSVEGGVIDTQYF. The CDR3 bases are TGTGCCAGCAGCGTAGAAGGGGGCGTCATAGATACGCAGTATTTT.

The CDR3 DNA is TGTGCCAGCAGTAAACAGGGAGCTTATGGCTACACCTTC. It encodes CASSKQGAYGYTF. The rearrangement uses TRBV6-5 and TRBJ1-2; a weak D match, TRBD1 (6 bases). The V and J ends lost 5 bases and 5 bases respectively, with 12 bases between them. This CDR3 has 13 amino acids. The V gene's germline CDR1 is MNHEY and CDR2 SVGAGI.

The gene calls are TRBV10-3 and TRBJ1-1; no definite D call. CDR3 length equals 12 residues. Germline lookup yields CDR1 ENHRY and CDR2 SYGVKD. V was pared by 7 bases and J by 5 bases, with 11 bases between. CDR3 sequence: CAITTGGTEAFF. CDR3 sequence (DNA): TGTGCCATCACCACGGGAGGGACTGAAGCTTTCTTT.

The CDR3 DNA reads as TGTGCCAGCAGCTTGTGGCACAGGGTGACCTACGAGCAGTACTTC. This translates into CASSLWHRVTYEQYF. The rearrangement joins TRBV5-6 to TRBJ2-7; a weak D match, TRBD1 (6 bases). The CDR3 has 15 residues. CDR1 SGHDT and CDR2 YYEEEE come from the germline V gene. Trimming took 1 base from V and 2 from J, leaving 13 bases between them.

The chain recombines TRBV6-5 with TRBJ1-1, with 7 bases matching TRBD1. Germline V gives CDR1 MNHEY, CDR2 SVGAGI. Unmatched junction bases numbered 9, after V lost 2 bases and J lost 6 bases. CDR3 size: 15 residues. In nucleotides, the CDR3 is TGTGCCAGCAGTTACAGAGGGGGCTCCGGCTCTGAAGCTTTCTTT. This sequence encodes CASSYRGGSGSEAFF.

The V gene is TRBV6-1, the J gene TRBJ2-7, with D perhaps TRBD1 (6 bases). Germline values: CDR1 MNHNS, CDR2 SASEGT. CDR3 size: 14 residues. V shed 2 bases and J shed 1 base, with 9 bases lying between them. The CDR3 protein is CASSENRVSYEQYF. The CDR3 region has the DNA TGTGCCAGCAGTGAAAACAGGGTATCCTACGAGCAGTACTTC.

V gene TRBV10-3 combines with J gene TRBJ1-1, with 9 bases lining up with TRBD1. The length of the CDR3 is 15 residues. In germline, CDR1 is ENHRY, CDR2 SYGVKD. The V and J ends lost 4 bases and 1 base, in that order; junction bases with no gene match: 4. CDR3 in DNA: TGTGCCATCAGTGCCGGGACAGGGAAGAACACTGAAGCTTTCTTT. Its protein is CAISAGTGKNTEAFF.

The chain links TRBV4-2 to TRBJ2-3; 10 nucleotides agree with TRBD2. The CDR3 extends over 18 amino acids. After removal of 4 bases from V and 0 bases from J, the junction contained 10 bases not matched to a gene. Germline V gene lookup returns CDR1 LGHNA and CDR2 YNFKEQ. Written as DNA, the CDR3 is TGTGCCAGCAGCCCAAACCCCTTACTAGCGGGGAGCACAGATACGCAGTATTTT. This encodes CASSPNPLLAGSTDTQYF.

The CDR3 DNA follows: TGTGCCAGCAAAGAGACAGCAGCCTATGGCTACACCTTC. Translation gives CASKETAAYGYTF. This chain links TRBV6-5 with TRBJ1-2; possible D gene TRBD1, 5 bases. CDR3 length equals 13 residues. Germline CDR1 reads MNHEY; CDR2 reads SVGAGI. Trimming left V 7 bases short and J 4 bases short, with 13 bases between.